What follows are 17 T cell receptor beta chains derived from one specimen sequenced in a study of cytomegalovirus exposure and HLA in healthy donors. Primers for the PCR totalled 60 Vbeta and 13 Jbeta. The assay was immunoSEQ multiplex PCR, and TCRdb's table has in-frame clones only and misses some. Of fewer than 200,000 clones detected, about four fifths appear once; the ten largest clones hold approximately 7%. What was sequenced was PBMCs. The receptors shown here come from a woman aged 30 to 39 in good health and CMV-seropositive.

CDR3 region: CARRMFYGYTF. DNA of the CDR3: TGCGCCCGGAGGATGTTCTATGGCTACACCTTC. The chain couples TRBV10-1 to TRBJ1-2; D unclear. V dropped 11 bases and J dropped 4 bases, with 11 bases sitting between them. The CDR3 extends over 11 amino acids. Germline V CDR1 and CDR2: WNHNN, SYGVQD (reference sequence).

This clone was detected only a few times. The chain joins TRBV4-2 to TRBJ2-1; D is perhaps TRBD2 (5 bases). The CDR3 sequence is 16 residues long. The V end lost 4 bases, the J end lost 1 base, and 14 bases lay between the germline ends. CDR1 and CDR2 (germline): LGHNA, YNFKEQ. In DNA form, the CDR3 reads TGTGCCAGCAGCCGAGACCCGACGGGGTCCTACAATGAGCAGTTCTTC. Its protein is CASSRDPTGSYNEQFF.

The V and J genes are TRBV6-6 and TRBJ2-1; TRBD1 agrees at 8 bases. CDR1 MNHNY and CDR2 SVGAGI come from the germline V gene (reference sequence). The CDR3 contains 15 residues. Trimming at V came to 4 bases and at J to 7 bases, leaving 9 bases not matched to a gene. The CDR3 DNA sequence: TGTGCCAGCAGTTCCCGGACAGGGCGGTCGAATGAGCAGTTCTTC. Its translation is CASSSRTGRSNEQFF.

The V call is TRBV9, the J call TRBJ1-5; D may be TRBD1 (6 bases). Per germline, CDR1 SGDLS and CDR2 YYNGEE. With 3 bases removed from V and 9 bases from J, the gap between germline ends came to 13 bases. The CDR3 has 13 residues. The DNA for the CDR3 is TGTGCCAGCAGCGGCGACTTCAGGGGGCCCCAGCATTTT. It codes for CASSGDFRGPQHF.

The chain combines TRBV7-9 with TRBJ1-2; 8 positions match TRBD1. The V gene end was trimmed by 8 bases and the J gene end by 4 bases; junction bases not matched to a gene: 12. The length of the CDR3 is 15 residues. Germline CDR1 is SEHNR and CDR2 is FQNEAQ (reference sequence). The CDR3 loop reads CASDIRETGAYGYTF. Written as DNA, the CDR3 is TGTGCCAGCGATATTAGAGAGACAGGGGCCTATGGCTACACCTTC.

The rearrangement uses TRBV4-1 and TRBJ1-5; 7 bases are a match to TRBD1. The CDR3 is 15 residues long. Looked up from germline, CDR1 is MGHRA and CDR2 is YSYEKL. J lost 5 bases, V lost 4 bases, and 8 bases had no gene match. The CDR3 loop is CASSLADREDQPQHF. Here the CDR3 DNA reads TGCGCCAGCAGCCTCGCAGACAGGGAAGATCAGCCCCAGCATTTT.

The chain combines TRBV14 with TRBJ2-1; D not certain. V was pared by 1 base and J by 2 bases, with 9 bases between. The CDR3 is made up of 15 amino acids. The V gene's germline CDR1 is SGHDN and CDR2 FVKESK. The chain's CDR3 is CASSQVMWPYNEQFF. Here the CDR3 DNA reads TGTGCCAGCAGCCAAGTAATGTGGCCCTACAATGAGCAGTTCTTC.

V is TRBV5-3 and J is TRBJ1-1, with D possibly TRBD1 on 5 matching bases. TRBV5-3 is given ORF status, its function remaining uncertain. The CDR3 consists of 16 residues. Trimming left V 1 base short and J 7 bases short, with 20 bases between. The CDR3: CARSLPHQGGVDEAFF. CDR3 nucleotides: TGTGCCAGAAGCTTGCCACATCAGGGAGGGGTGGATGAAGCTTTCTTT.

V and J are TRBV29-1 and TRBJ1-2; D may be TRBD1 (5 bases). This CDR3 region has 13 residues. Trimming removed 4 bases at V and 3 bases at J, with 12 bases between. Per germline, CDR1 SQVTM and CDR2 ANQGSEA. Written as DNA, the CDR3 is TGCAGCGTTGTTGGGGGGAGCGACTATGGCTACACCTTC. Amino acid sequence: CSVVGGSDYGYTF.

The CDR3 loop is CATSREPITDTQYF. The CDR3 region has the DNA TGTGCCACCAGCAGAGAACCTATCACAGATACGCAGTATTTT. The chain combines TRBV15 with TRBJ2-3; D is ambiguous. Trimming left V 0 bases short and J 2 bases short, with 6 bases between. Germline values: CDR1 LNHNV, CDR2 YYDKDF (reference sequence). The CDR3 runs to 14 residues.

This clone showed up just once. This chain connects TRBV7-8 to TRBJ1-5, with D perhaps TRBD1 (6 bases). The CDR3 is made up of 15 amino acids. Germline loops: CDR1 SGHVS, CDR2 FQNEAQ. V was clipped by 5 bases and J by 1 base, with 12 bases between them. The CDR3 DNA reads TGTGCCAGCAGCGCTGAGGGGGGGAGCAATCAGCCCCAGCATTTT. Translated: CASSAEGGSNQPQHF. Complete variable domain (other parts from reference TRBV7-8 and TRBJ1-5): GAGVSQSPRYKVAKRGQDVALRCDPISGHVSLFWYQQALGQGPEFLTYFQNEAQLDKSGLPSDRFFAERPEGSVSTLKIQRTQQEDSAVYLCASSAEGGSNQPQHFGDGTRLSIL.

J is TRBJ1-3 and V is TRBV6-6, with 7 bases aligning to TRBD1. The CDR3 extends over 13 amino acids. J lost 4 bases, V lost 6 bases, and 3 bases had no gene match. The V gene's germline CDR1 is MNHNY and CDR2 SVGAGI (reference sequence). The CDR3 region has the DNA TGTGCCAGCAGACCAGGGGGAGGAAACACCATATATTTT. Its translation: CASRPGGGNTIYF.

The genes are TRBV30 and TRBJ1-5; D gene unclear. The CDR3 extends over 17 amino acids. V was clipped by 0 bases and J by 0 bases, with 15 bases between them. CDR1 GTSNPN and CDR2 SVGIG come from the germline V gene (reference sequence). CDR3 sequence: CAWSVPHPGLSNQPQHF. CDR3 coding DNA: TGTGCCTGGAGTGTACCCCATCCGGGTCTTAGCAATCAGCCCCAGCATTTT.

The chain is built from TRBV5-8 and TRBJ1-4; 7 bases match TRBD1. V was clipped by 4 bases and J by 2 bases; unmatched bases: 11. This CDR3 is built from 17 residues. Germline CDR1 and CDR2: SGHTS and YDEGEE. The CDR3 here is CASSLGQGVWTNEKLFF. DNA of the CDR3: TGTGCCAGCAGCCTCGGCCAGGGGGTTTGGACTAATGAAAAACTGTTTTTT.

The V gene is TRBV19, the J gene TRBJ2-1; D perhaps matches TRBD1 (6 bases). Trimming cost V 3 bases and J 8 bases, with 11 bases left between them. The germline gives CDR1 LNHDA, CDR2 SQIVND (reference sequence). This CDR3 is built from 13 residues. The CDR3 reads CASSILSGDEQFF. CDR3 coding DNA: TGTGCCAGTAGTATCCTGTCAGGGGATGAGCAGTTCTTC.

Here the CDR3 DNA reads TGTGCCAGCAACTCGTTGGAAGCGGATGGCTACACCTTC. This sequence encodes CASNSLEADGYTF. The rearrangement links TRBV5-4 to TRBJ1-2; D unclear. The CDR3 has 13 residues. Trimming cost V 6 bases and J 6 bases, with 15 bases left between them. The germline V gene has CDR1 SGHNT and CDR2 YYREEE (reference sequence).

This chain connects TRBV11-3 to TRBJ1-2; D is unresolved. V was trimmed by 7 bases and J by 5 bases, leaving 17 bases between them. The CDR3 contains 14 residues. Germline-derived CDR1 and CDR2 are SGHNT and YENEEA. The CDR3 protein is CASKKREVEYGYTF. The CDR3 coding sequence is TGTGCCAGCAAGAAACGGGAGGTAGAATATGGCTACACCTTC.